This TCR beta chain was captured by sequencing in a study of T cell responses to AZD1222 COVID-19 vaccine listed by TCRdb under 2021. Turning to the overall study: Because spike-specific TCR depth and breadth did not differ between the two schedules, AZD1222 recipients who got a second dose at roughly 4 weeks were pooled with those who got a second dose at roughly 12 weeks. Enrollment into the trials was organized by age into subgroups of 18-55, 56-69 and 70-plus years, and those subgroups contained roughly 150, 30 and 60 TCR-sequenced participants, respectively. TCR sequencing covered 233 trial participants: about 210 given two doses of AZD1222 and 26 given two doses of MenACWY control vaccine. What the work shows at the level of the full study, not this receptor alone: CD4 TCRs associated with the vaccine covered the entire spike protein, and the dominant responses were in regions 160-218 and 743-854. After two AZD1222 doses, spike-specific TCR breadth and depth were significantly higher than at day 0 and than in MenACWY recipients. Epitopes outside the regions mutated in the B.1.351 and B.1.1.7 variants were reportedly recognized by nearly half of the unique spike-specific TCRs. In the small 56-69-year group, the increase in depth fell short of significance, most likely because of low power. Conclusions about previously exposed vaccinees were limited because only 6 or 7 AZD1222 recipients were SARS-CoV-2 seropositive at baseline. Because no day 14 peak-response samples were available, the repertoires could be characterized only after the peak T cell response. Participants were mostly white British, with more females than males. The authors suggested clonal diversity may have been underestimated.

The sample's time point label, in plain terms: baseline before first vaccination. Samples from vaccinated people were obtained from the UK trials COV001 and COV002, which included a single-blind randomized controlled phase 2/3 trial of AZD1222 (ChAdOx1 nCoV-19) in healthy adults. For TCRbeta chain sequencing, PBMC samples were collected from trial participants at day 0 and at day 28 after the second dose. This clone has only a few counts. No cognate antigen has been identified for it. No base qualities exist here, and no much larger clone lies one base off it. The CDR3 regions of human TCRbeta chains were analyzed by immunosequencing. The published analysis was carried out like this. Repertoire TCRs were matched against a reference library of SARS-CoV-2-specific TCRs generated with the MIRA antigen-specificity platform. Breadth meant the fraction of unique TCRs that were SARS-CoV-2-associated, whereas depth meant the fraction of total T cells that were SARS-CoV-2-associated. Using the MIRA data, each spike-specific TCR was mapped to the spike region that the TCR reacts to and placed in a CD4 or CD8 class. Log10-transformed breadth and depth values were compared by one-way ANOVA with Sidak's multiple comparisons tests. Not all clones reach the TCRdb copy of this immuneACCESS table, which keeps in-frame sequences only. Checked studies attribute under half of the gap to unresolved V genes and leave the rest unexplained. V and J calls and clone size are those listed in that table; D and trimming were worked out from the DNA. Recorded for this sample are around 80,000 clones; roughly 88% of them occurred a single time. The ten largest clonotypes hold roughly 10% of the sample.

The junction carries 7 bases between V and J, which are trimmed by 5 bases and 1 base respectively. Inclusive of the bounding cysteine and phenylalanine, the CDR3 is 12 residues long. The read is trimmed to its CDR3 DNA, 36 bases read in frame from base 1. CDR1 SGHRS and CDR2 YFSETQ were looked up in the germline V gene. The sample in question was peripheral blood, obtained on day 0 of AZD1222 vaccination. The sequence was obtained from an adult in good health. The sequence links TRBV5-1 to TRBJ2-7; TRBD1 could be the D gene, as 5 bases match. CDR3 protein: CASRGASYEQYF. The DNA is as follows: TGCGCCAGCAGAGGGGCGTCCTACGAGCAGTACTTC.